The clone carrying this T cell receptor (beta chain) was seen ten or more times. Its specificity is unknown. Making the TCR beta libraries involved quantitative 5'-RACE with molecular barcodes. Each CDR3 protein is one row after TCRdb ran MiXCR on the 5' RACE reads. The sample holds 300,000 to 350,000 distinct CDR3 sequences, around a tenth seen once. V was shortened by 8 bases and J by 3 bases, with 11 bases between the two germline ends. The CDR3 is 13 amino acids. The data originate from a study of CD8 T cells in ankylosing spondylitis. Study results and caveats: Blood of patients with ankylosing spondylitis appeared to be characterized by a TCR beta motif of several highly homologous variants. Both synovial fluid and blood in reactive arthritis had previously been reported to carry some motif variants. Disease-linked clones reportedly concentrated significantly in matched ankylosing spondylitis synovial fluid.

This sequence joins TRBV12-3 or TRBV12-4 and TRBJ2-1; a possible D gene is TRBD2 (6 bases). This TCR derives from a female donor with ankylosing spondylitis or in good health (not recorded which). The sequencing input was blood, either unsorted or a sorted T cell fraction (not recorded which). The CDR3 reads CASETSFYNEQFF. CDR3 bases: TGTGCCAGCGAGACTAGTTTCTACAATGAGCAGTTCTTC.